Only a few counts were recorded for the clone carrying this TCR beta chain. Its antigen is undetermined. The data were taken from a study of T-cell reconstitution after alpha-beta-depleted transplantation in children. Study-wide results and limits: In patients about two months after transplant, alpha-beta T cells reportedly arose from several hundred expanded graft clones. Surviving recipient T cells and thymic progenitors underlay high day-60 TCRbeta diversity in some patients. By one year post-transplant, T-cell counts and diversity largely arose from T cells that were newly produced.

This CDR3 region has 16 residues. Trimming cost V 4 bases and J 2 bases; bases outside gene matches: 5. CDR1 and CDR2 (germline): SGHRS, YFSETQ. TCRbeta library preparation incorporated unique molecular identifiers. MiXCR, run by TCRdb on the PCR reads, gives a single entry per CDR3 protein. The sample includes about 300,000 distinct CDR3 sequences, around a tenth of them seen just once. This TCR derives from a boy younger than two with acute myeloid leukemia, due to receive a stem cell transplant. The gene calls are TRBV5-1 and TRBJ1-6; 8 nucleotides agree with TRBD1. Source: PBMCs, taken before TCRalphabeta/CD19-depleted stem cell transplant. In DNA form, the CDR3 reads TGCGCCAGCAGCCGACAGGGGTCCGCCTATAATTCACCCCTCCACTTT. As protein: CASSRQGSAYNSPLHF. Looking up the rest from reference TRBV5-1 and TRBJ1-6 gives the full variable domain: KAGVTQTPRYLIKTRGQQVTLSCSPISGHRSVSWYQQTPGQGLQFLFEYFSETQRNKGNFPGRFSGRQFSNSRSEMNVSTLELGDSALYLCASSRQGSAYNSPLHFGNGTRLTVT.